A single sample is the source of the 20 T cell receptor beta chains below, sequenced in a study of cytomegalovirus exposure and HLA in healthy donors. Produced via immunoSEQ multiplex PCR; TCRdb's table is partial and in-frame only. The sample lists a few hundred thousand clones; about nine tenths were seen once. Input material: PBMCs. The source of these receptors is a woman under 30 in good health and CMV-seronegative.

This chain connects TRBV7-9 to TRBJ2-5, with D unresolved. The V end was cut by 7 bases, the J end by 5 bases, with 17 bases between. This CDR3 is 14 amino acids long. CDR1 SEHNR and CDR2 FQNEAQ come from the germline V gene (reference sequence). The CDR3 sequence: CASNPRGSGETQYF. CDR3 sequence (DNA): TGTGCCAGCAATCCTCGAGGCAGTGGGGAGACCCAGTACTTC.

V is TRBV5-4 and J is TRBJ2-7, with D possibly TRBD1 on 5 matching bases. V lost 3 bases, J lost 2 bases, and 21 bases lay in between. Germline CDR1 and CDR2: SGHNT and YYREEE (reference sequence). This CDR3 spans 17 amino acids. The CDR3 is CASSSRATDILPYEQYF. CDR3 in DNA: TGTGCCAGCAGCTCGAGAGCCACGGACATCCTTCCCTACGAGCAGTACTTC.

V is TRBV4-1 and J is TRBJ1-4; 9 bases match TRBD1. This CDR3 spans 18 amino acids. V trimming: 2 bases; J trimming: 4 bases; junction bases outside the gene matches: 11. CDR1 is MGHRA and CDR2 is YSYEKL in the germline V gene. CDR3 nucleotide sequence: TGCGCCAGCAGCCAACCCCACAGGGGGCCGCGAGGTAATGAAAAACTGTTTTTT. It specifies CASSQPHRGPRGNEKLFF.

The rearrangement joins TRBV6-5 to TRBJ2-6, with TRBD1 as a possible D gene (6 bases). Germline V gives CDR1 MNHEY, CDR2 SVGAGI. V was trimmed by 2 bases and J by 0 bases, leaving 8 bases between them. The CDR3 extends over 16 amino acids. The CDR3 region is CASSYDRSSGANVLTF. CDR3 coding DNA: TGTGCCAGCAGTTACGACAGGAGCTCTGGGGCCAACGTCCTGACTTTC.

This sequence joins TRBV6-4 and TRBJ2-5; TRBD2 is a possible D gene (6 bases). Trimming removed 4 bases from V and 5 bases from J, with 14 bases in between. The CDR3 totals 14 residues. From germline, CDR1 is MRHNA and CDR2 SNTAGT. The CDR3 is CASSADYRGETQYF. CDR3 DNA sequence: TGTGCCAGCAGTGCGGACTACCGAGGGGAGACCCAGTACTTC.

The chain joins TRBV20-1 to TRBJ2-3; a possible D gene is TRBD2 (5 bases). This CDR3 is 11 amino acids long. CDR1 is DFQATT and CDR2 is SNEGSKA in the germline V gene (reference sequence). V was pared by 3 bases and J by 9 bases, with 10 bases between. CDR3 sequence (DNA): TGCAGTGCTAGTGCCGAGGGCACGCAGTATTTT. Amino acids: CSASAEGTQYF.

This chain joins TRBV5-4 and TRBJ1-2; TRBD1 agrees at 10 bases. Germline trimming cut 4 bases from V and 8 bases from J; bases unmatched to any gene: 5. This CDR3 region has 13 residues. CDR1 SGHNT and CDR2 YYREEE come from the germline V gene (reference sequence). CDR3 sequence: CASSVDRGKGYTF. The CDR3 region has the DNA TGTGCCAGCAGCGTGGACAGGGGGAAAGGCTACACCTTC. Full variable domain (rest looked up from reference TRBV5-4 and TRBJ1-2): ETGVTQSPTHLIKTRGQQVTLRCSSQSGHNTVSWYQQALGQGPQFIFQYYREEENGRGNFPPRFSGLQFPNYSSELNVNALELDDSALYLCASSVDRGKGYTFGSGTRLTVV.

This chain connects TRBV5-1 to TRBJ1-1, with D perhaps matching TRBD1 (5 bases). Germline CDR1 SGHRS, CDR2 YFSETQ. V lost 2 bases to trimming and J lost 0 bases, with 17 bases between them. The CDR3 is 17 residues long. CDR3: CASSLDSALTMNTEAFF. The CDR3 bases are TGCGCCAGCAGCTTAGACAGCGCACTAACCATGAACACTGAAGCTTTCTTT.

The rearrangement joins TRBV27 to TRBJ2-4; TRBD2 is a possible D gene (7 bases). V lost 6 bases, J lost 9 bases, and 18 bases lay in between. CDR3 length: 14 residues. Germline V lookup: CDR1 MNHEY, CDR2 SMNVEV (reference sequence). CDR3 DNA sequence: TGTGCCAGCAGCAAATTAGGGGGGGTGAGCATTCAGTACTTC. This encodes CASSKLGGVSIQYF.

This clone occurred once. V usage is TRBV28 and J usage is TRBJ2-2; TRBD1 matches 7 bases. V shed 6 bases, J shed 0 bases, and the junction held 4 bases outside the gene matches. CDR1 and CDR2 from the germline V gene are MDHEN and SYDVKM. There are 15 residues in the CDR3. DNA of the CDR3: TGTGCCAGCAGCCTTGGGACAGCGAACACCGGGGAGCTGTTTTTT. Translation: CASSLGTANTGELFF.

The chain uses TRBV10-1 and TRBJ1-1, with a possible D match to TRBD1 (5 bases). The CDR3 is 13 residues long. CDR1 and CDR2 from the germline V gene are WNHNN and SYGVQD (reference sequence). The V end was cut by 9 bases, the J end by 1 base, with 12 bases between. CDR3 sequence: CASKGRANTEAFF. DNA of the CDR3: TGCGCCAGTAAAGGCAGGGCGAACACTGAAGCTTTCTTT.

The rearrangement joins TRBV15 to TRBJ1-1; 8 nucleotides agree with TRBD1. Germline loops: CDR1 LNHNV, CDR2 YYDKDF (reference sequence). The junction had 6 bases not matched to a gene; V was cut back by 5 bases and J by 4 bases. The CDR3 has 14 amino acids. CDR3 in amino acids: CATSAPGGGTEAFF. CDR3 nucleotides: TGTGCCACCAGCGCTCCAGGGGGCGGCACTGAAGCTTTCTTT.

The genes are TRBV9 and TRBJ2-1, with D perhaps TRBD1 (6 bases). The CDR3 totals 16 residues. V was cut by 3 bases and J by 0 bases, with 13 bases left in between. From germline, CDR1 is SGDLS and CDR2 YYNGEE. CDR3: CASSGWGLSSYNEQFF. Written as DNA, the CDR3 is TGTGCCAGCAGCGGGTGGGGGCTCAGCTCCTACAATGAGCAGTTCTTC. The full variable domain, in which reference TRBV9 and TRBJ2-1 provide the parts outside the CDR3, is DSGVTQTPKHLITATGQRVTLRCSPRSGDLSVYWYQQSLDQGLQFLIQYYNGEERAKGNILERFSAQQFPDLHSELNLSSLELGDSALYFCASSGWGLSSYNEQFFGPGTRLTVL.

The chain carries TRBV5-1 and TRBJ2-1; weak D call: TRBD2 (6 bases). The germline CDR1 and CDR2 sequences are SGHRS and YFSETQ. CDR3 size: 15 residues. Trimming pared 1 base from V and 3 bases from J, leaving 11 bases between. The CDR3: CASSLSGERYNEQFF. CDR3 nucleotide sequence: TGCGCCAGCAGCTTGTCGGGGGAGCGCTACAATGAGCAGTTCTTC. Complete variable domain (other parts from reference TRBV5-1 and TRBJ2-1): KAGVTQTPRYLIKTRGQQVTLSCSPISGHRSVSWYQQTPGQGLQFLFEYFSETQRNKGNFPGRFSGRQFSNSRSEMNVSTLELGDSALYLCASSLSGERYNEQFFGPGTRLTVL.

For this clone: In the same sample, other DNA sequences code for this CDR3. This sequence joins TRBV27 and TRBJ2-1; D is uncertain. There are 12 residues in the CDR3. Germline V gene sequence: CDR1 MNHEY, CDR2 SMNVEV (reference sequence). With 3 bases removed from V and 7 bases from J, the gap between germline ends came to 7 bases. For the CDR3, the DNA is TGTGCCAGCAGTTTCTCAGGAAATGAGCAGTTCTTC. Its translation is CASSFSGNEQFF.

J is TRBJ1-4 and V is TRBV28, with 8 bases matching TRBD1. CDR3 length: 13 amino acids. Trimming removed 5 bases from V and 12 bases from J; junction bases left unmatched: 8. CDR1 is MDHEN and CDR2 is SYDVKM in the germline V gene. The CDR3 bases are TGTGCCAGCAGTCGACAGGGGCCGCTCGAACTGTTTTTT. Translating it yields CASSRQGPLELFF.

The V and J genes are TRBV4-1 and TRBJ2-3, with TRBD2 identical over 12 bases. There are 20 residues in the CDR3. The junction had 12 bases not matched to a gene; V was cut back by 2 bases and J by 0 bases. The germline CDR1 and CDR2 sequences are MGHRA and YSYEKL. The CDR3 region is CASSQLSGLAGSLSTDTQYF. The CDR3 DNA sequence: TGCGCCAGCAGCCAACTCAGTGGACTAGCGGGAAGTTTAAGCACAGATACGCAGTATTTT.

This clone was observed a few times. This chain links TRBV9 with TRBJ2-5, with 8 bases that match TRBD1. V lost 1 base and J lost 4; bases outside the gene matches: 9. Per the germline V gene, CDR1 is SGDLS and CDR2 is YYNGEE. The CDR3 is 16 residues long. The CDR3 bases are TGTGCCAGCAGCGTATCCCCGATCACAGGGGGAGAGACCCAGTACTTC. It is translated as CASSVSPITGGETQYF.

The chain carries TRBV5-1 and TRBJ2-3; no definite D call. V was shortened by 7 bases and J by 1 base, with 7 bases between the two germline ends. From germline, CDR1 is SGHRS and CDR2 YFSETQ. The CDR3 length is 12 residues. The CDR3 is CASAVGTDTQYF. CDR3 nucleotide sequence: TGCGCCAGCGCCGTAGGCACAGATACGCAGTATTTT.

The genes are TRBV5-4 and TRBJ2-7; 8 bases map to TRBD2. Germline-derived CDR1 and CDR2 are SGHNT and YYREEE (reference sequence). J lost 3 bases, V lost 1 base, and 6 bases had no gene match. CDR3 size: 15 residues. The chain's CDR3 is CASSLWASGLYEQYF. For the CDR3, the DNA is TGTGCCAGCAGCTTGTGGGCTAGCGGGCTCTACGAGCAGTACTTC.